Shown below are 4 T cell receptor beta chains from a single sample sequenced in a study of shared clonotypes between healthy human individuals. TCRdb keeps only in-frame clones here, not all; method: immunoSEQ multiplex PCR. The profile shows a few hundred thousand clones, around 97% of them singletons. Sequencing used naive CD4+ T cells sorted from blood. The subset here: CD45RA+ positively selected. Receptors were obtained from a woman aged 25 to 45 in good health.

The rearrangement joins TRBV6-5 to TRBJ2-4; TRBD2 aligns across 8 bases. The germline gives CDR1 MNHEY, CDR2 SVGAGI. With 6 bases clipped from V and 6 bases from J, the junction kept 10 bases outside the gene matches. The CDR3 has 15 amino acids. CDR3 sequence reads: CASRKREGPRNIQYF. DNA for the CDR3: TGTGCCAGCAGAAAACGGGAGGGCCCTCGAAACATTCAGTACTTC.

The chain is built from TRBV6-1 and TRBJ1-2; D remains unclear. CDR1 is MNHNS and CDR2 is SASEGT in the germline V gene. The CDR3 is made up of 10 amino acids. V was cut by 6 bases and J by 6 bases, with 5 bases left in between. The CDR3 bases are TGTGCCAGCAGAAACAATGGCTACACCTTC. Translation gives CASRNNGYTF.

The chain is built from TRBV10-1 and TRBJ2-7; the D gene is possibly TRBD2 (5 bases). V shed 8 bases and J shed 7 bases, with 21 bases lying between them. Germline CDR1 and CDR2: WNHNN and SYGVQD (reference sequence). CDR3 size: 14 residues. The CDR3 protein is CASRSSRGFGEQYF. In DNA form, the CDR3 reads TGCGCCAGCCGATCGTCTAGAGGGTTTGGGGAGCAGTACTTC.

The chain combines TRBV5-6 with TRBJ2-1, with D perhaps being TRBD1 or TRBD2 (6 bases each). Trimming took 0 bases from V and 9 from J, leaving 16 bases between them. Per the germline V gene, CDR1 is SGHDT and CDR2 is YYEEEE. CDR3 length: 15 residues. CDR3 protein: CASSLGVWGDIEQFF. As DNA, the CDR3 is TGTGCCAGCAGCTTGGGTGTGTGGGGGGACATTGAGCAGTTCTTC.